A single T cell receptor (beta chain) is shown here with its context. The PCR made use of 60 Vbeta and 13 Jbeta primers. This table comes from immunoSEQ multiplex PCR, and its TCRdb copy is limited to in-frame clones, with some not included. The sample records roughly 150,000 clones, approximately 72% being singletons. Germline-derived CDR1 and CDR2 are KGHSH and LQKENI. Germline trimming cut 3 bases from V and 2 bases from J; bases unmatched to any gene: 8. The CDR3 is 17 residues long. This specimen belongs to a study of cytomegalovirus exposure and HLA in healthy donors. This TCR came from a female donor in good health and CMV-seronegative. Sequencing used PBMCs. The V and J genes are TRBV18 and TRBJ2-3; TRBD2 matches at 10 bases. The CDR3 protein is CASSPRPAGGLTDTQYF. The CDR3 DNA reads TGTGCCAGCTCACCCCGGCCAGCGGGGGGGCTCACAGATACGCAGTATTTT.